This T cell receptor beta chain was identified in a study of control samples from healthy donors and cancer patients (TCRdb year 2020). In the germline V gene (reference sequence), CDR1 corresponds to LNHNV and CDR2 to YYDKDF. CDR3 length: 17 amino acids, cysteine to phenylalanine. The read is trimmed to its CDR3 DNA, 51 bases read in frame from base 1. Trimming at the junction amounts to 3 bases on V and 0 bases on J, and the germline ends lie 14 bases apart. Concerning this clone: This clone's antigen is unknown. No much larger clone is present one base from it, and per-base qualities are unavailable.

Library creation used the immunoSEQ multiplex PCR assay. Drawn from immuneACCESS, this table holds only the in-frame rearrangements with V and J called that TCRdb kept. Clones are partly lost; checked studies trace under half to an unresolved V gene and leave the rest unexplained. The sample includes about 180,000 clones, with roughly 89% observed a single time. Around 1.5% of the sample lies in the top ten. The receptor chain draws on TRBV15 and TRBJ1-4; the D gene is possibly TRBD1, with 5 bases matching. This receptor was taken from a woman aged 50 to 60 in good health. Sequenced material: blood. The CDR3 protein sequence reads: CATSRGRRQATNEKLFF. The bases read TGTGCCACCAGCAGGGGACGGCGGCAGGCAACTAATGAAAAACTGTTTTTT.